Following are 6 T cell receptor beta chains from one sample sequenced in a study of blood T cell repertoires in COVID-19. Repertoires were generated with immunoSEQ multiplex PCR, while TCRdb's copy carries only in-frame clones and drops some. The sample yields about 64,000 clones, roughly 84% seen once. The sample taken for sequencing was peripheral blood. The receptors were gathered from a man aged 70-80 years with acute or convalescent COVID-19.

The rearrangement joins TRBV15 to TRBJ1-1; a weak D match, TRBD1 (5 bases). The V gene lost 6 bases and the J gene lost 0 bases, with 8 bases spanning the gap. This CDR3 is 13 amino acids long. Germline loops: CDR1 LNHNV, CDR2 YYDKDF (reference sequence). CDR3: CATRTALNTEAFF. Written as DNA, the CDR3 is TGTGCCACCAGGACAGCCCTGAACACTGAAGCTTTCTTT.

The V and J genes are TRBV18 and TRBJ1-5, with 7 bases fitting TRBD1. Germline V gene data show CDR1 as KGHSH and CDR2 as LQKENI. The CDR3 spans 13 residues. The V gene end was trimmed by 4 bases and the J gene end by 5 bases; junction bases not matched to a gene: 2. CDR3 sequence (DNA): TGTGCCAGCTCACTTCAGGGGGATCAGCCCCAGCATTTT. Its protein product is CASSLQGDQPQHF.

The rearrangement uses TRBV19 and TRBJ2-1; 9 bases agree with TRBD2. V lost 6 bases to trimming and J lost 4 bases; unmatched junction nucleotides: 7. Germline assignment: CDR1 LNHDA and CDR2 SQIVND (reference sequence). This CDR3 contains 15 residues. CDR3 in DNA: TGTGCCAGTAGCTCGTCAGCGGGGGGATACAATGAGCAGTTCTTC. This gives the protein CASSSSAGGYNEQFF.

This chain links TRBV28 with TRBJ1-5; no clear D. The CDR3 extends over 14 amino acids. Trimming shortened V by 1 base and J by 1 base, and 5 bases separated the two germline ends. CDR1 is MDHEN and CDR2 is SYDVKM in the germline V gene. CDR3 loop: CASSLSGSNQPQHF. The DNA of the CDR3 is TGTGCCAGCAGTTTATCAGGAAGCAATCAGCCCCAGCATTTT.

The J gene is TRBJ1-2, the V gene TRBV5-8; tentatively, D is TRBD1 (5 bases). The V gene lost 4 bases and the J gene lost 2 bases, with 18 bases spanning the gap. Germline CDR1 is SGHTS and CDR2 is YDEGEE. This CDR3 has 16 residues. The CDR3 bases are TGTGCCAGCAGCCTCCAGTTCCCCAGGGCCAACTATGGCTACACCTTC. It is translated as CASSLQFPRANYGYTF.

The chain joins TRBV9 to TRBJ1-2, with 8 bases aligning to TRBD1. Per the germline V gene, CDR1 is SGDLS and CDR2 is YYNGEE. Unmatched junction bases numbered 10, after V lost 4 bases and J lost 5 bases. The CDR3 has 15 residues. CDR3 region: CASSPRTGWYYGYTF. The CDR3 region has the DNA TGTGCCAGCAGCCCCCGGACAGGGTGGTATTATGGCTACACCTTC.